This T cell receptor beta chain appears in the sequencing data of a study of regulatory T cells in long-lasting Graves disease. Whole-study results and caveats: TRBV28 was favored in persistent disease, as were TRBJ1-2 and TRBJ2-5.

Arm-PCR of CDR3 regions and iRepertoire HTBI primers were used to build TCR beta libraries. TCRdb analysed the multiplex PCR reads with MiXCR anew, one entry per CDR3 protein. The table lists some 220,000 distinct CDR3 sequences, 15% to 20% of them singletons. The germline gives CDR1 MNHEY, CDR2 SMNVEV (reference sequence). The CDR3 has 16 amino acids. J lost 3 bases, V lost 2 bases, and 6 bases had no gene match. Time point indicated: newly diagnosed GD, antithyroid drugs for less than 3 months. PBMC-extracted RNA yielded the TCR library. Staff took around 9.7 milliliters of peripheral blood and put it into EDTA tubes. Turning to this clonotype: Its specificity is unknown.

The data also belong to a second study, concerning T cells in Graves' hyperthyroidism and ophthalmopathy. That study adds: Uncontrolled infection, other autoimmune disease, pregnancy or lactation led to exclusion. HTBI primers were used for first-round RT-PCR of the TCR CDR3.

This specimen consisted of peripheral blood mononuclear cells (PBMCs), obtained at new diagnosis, from a patient treated with antithyroid drugs. The TCR comes from a woman in her 30s with Graves disease. V usage is TRBV27 and J usage is TRBJ2-7; TRBD1 matches at 11 bases. CDR3 nucleotide sequence: TGTGCCAGCAGTTTAGAGACCGGGACAGGGGGCTACGAGCAGTACTTC. Its protein is CASSLETGTGGYEQYF.